The 9 T cell receptor beta chains reported below all come from one sample, sequenced in a study of CD8 T cell repertoires and HIV-1 epitope variants. Data came from immunoSEQ multiplex PCR; TCRdb stores just in-frame clones and leaves some out. This sample carries under 3,000 clones, roughly 60% of them seen once, and the ten largest clones take 35% to 55%. Their antigen targets remain unknown. The sequenced sample was cultured CD8+ T cells derived from PBMCs. The origin of the receptors is a male donor with HIV.

V usage is TRBV27 and J usage is TRBJ1-2; 7 nucleotides align to TRBD1. The CDR3 sequence is 14 residues long. After removal of 4 bases from V and 2 bases from J, the junction contained 4 bases not matched to a gene. Germline CDR1 and CDR2: MNHEY and SMNVEV (reference sequence). CDR3 sequence reads: CASSSGGQNYGYTF. CDR3 sequence (DNA): TGTGCCAGCAGTTCGGGGGGACAGAACTATGGCTACACCTTC.

This chain connects TRBV30 to TRBJ1-3; D ambiguous. V lost 0 bases, J lost 0 bases, and 9 bases lay in between. This CDR3 is 15 amino acids long. Germline lookup yields CDR1 GTSNPN and CDR2 SVGIG (reference sequence). CDR3 sequence (DNA): TGTGCCTGGAGTGTAGACTCCAGCTCTGGAAACACCATATATTTT. Amino acids: CAWSVDSSSGNTIYF. Full variable domain (outside the CDR3, taken from reference TRBV30 and TRBJ1-3): SQTIHQWPATLVQPVGSPLSLECTVEGTSNPNLYWYRQAAGRGLQLLFYSVGIGQISSEVPQNLSASRPQDRQFILSSKKLLLSDSGFYLCAWSVDSSSGNTIYFGEGSWLTVV.

The V call is TRBV18, the J call TRBJ2-5; maybe TRBD2 (5 bases). Trimming removed 3 bases from V and 4 bases from J, with 6 bases in between. The CDR3 totals 12 residues. Germline CDR1 and CDR2: KGHSH and LQKENI. CDR3 nucleotides: TGTGCCAGCTCACCCGAGGGAGAGACCCAGTACTTC. Its translation: CASSPEGETQYF. Full variable domain (outside the CDR3, taken from reference TRBV18 and TRBJ2-5): NAGVMQNPRHLVRRRGQEARLRCSPMKGHSHVYWYRQLPEEGLKFMVYLQKENIIDESGMPKERFSAEFPKEGPSILRIQQVVRGDSAAYFCASSPEGETQYFGPGTRLLVL.

The V call is TRBV5-7, the J call TRBJ2-4, with D possibly TRBD2 on 6 matching bases. TRBV5-7 is labeled an ORF, and its function is uncertain. The germline V and J ends were trimmed by 4 bases and 3 bases, with 20 bases remaining between them. This CDR3 region has 17 residues. The CDR3 is CASSGGWRDWDKNIQYF. CDR3 bases: TGTGCCAGCAGCGGCGGGTGGAGGGATTGGGACAAAAACATTCAGTACTTC.

This clone has more than one count but fewer than ten. The V gene is TRBV13, the J gene TRBJ1-1; no firm D call. Germline V gene lookup returns CDR1 PRHDT and CDR2 FYEKMQ (reference sequence). The CDR3 is 14 residues long. Trimming removed 5 bases from V and 4 bases from J, with 14 bases in between. In DNA form, the CDR3 reads TGTGCCAGCAGCCCCAAGAGGGCTTCCACTGAAGCTTTCTTT. Translating it yields CASSPKRASTEAFF.

The chain employs TRBV13 and TRBJ2-5, with 12 bases aligning to TRBD1. Losses at the gene ends were 3 bases for V and 3 bases for J; bases not matched to a gene: 2. Germline V gene sequence: CDR1 PRHDT, CDR2 FYEKMQ (reference sequence). CDR3 size: 15 residues. Here the CDR3 reads CASSLGTGGKETQYF. CDR3 bases: TGTGCCAGCAGCTTGGGGACAGGGGGCAAAGAGACCCAGTACTTC.

The rearrangement uses TRBV6-6 and TRBJ1-1, with D hard to call. This CDR3 has 13 amino acids. The germline gives CDR1 MNHNY, CDR2 SVGAGI (reference sequence). The V and J ends lost 2 bases and 4 bases respectively, with 8 bases between them. The CDR3: CASSYREGTEAFF. The CDR3, as DNA: TGTGCCAGCAGTTACAGGGAGGGCACTGAAGCTTTCTTT.

This clone was seen a few times. The chain carries TRBV28 and TRBJ1-2, with TRBD1 matching 10 bases. The CDR3 runs to 17 residues. The trim removed 7 bases at V and 4 bases at J, leaving 15 bases unmatched. CDR1 and CDR2 (germline): MDHEN, SYDVKM. This CDR3 is CASTPGDRGPYGYGYTF. The CDR3 nucleotides read TGTGCCAGCACCCCCGGGGACAGGGGACCCTACGGCTATGGCTACACCTTC.

As DNA, the CDR3 is TGTGCCAGCAGTTACTCTCCTAGCGGGGGGGCCCGTGAGCAGTTCTTC. This gives the protein CASSYSPSGGAREQFF. The rearrangement links TRBV6-5 to TRBJ2-1; 12 bases agree with TRBD2. This CDR3 comprises 16 residues. The V segment lost 0 bases and the J segment 9 bases; nucleotides outside the gene matches: 6. The germline V gene encodes CDR1 MNHEY and CDR2 SVGAGI.